The rows below give T cell receptor beta chains drawn from one sample of a study of early stage breast cancer tumors. Method: immunoSEQ multiplex PCR; TCRdb's copy keeps in-frame clones and lacks some. The data hold fewer than 25,000 clones, with roughly two thirds observed a single time. Sequences were obtained from breast tumor tissue. All receptors come from a person in their 60s with breast cancer. CDR3s include the opening cysteine and the closing phenylalanine or tryptophan. For some rows the clone size is stated as once, few or many, or as a class when expanded; others skip it.

CDR3: CASSLRTSGTTDTQYF; length: 16; V: TRBV4-3; size: medium-sized; J: TRBJ2-3
CDR3: CASSLADRVTEAFF; length: 14; V: TRBV7-9; size: many; J: TRBJ1-1
CDR3: CSATLGLAQETQYF; length: 14; V: TRBV29-1; size: NA; J: TRBJ2-5
CDR3: CASSSYSRGETQYF; length: 14; V: TRBV5-4; size: once; J: TRBJ2-5
CDR3: CASGLGHRGNEQYF; length: 14; V: TRBV12-5; size: NA; J: TRBJ2-7
CDR3: CASSSRTENTEAFF; length: 14; V: TRBV7-2; size: NA; J: TRBJ1-1
CDR3: CASSLQGGGGELFF; length: 14; V: TRBV7-2; size: NA; J: TRBJ2-2
CDR3: CASSLGGTSGSYEQYF; length: 16; V: TRBV4-3; size: few; J: TRBJ2-7
CDR3: CASSLGLADEQYF; length: 13; V: TRBV7-9; size: many; J: TRBJ2-7
CDR3: CASSYGGRSETQYF; length: 14; V: TRBV6-5; size: NA; J: TRBJ2-5
CDR3: CASSQARWETQYF; length: 13; V: TRBV5-5; size: NA; J: TRBJ2-5
CDR3: CASSLHLSGSGGEAFF; length: 16; V: TRBV9; size: NA; J: TRBJ1-1
CDR3: CAISESFRGRYEQYF; length: 15; V: TRBV10-3; size: few; J: TRBJ2-7
CDR3: CASRAMGGNQPQHF; length: 14; V: TRBV27; size: few; J: TRBJ1-5
CDR3: CATSTKRISYEQYF; length: 14; V: TRBV15; size: NA; J: TRBJ2-7
CDR3: CASSSDLRQYF; length: 11; V: TRBV9; size: NA; J: TRBJ2-3
CDR3: CASSMGRRDEQFF; length: 13; V: TRBV19; size: NA; J: TRBJ2-1
CDR3: CASSQEPVSYEQYF; length: 14; V: TRBV5-4; size: NA; J: TRBJ2-7
CDR3: CASKRDTYGYTF; length: 12; V: TRBV19; size: few; J: TRBJ1-2
CDR3: CASSDRATGNTIYF; length: 14; V: TRBV7-2; size: NA; J: TRBJ1-3
CDR3: CASGDSLYEQYF; length: 12; V: TRBV19; size: NA; J: TRBJ2-7
CDR3: CASSLKSAGREAGELFF; length: 17; V: TRBV7-9; size: NA; J: TRBJ2-2
CDR3: CAWSSGNGRSEPQHF; length: 15; V: TRBV30; size: once; J: TRBJ1-5
CDR3: CASNFLQGNSPLHF; length: 14; V: TRBV19; size: NA; J: TRBJ1-6
CDR3: CASSFGTGVLNTEAFF; length: 16; V: TRBV7-2; size: few; J: TRBJ1-1
CDR3: CASRNREHSNQPQHF; length: 15; V: TRBV23-1; size: few; J: TRBJ1-5
CDR3: CASRQGAEAFF; length: 11; V: TRBV28; size: NA; J: TRBJ1-1
CDR3: CASTWGSGSIEEQFF; length: 15; V: TRBV27; size: NA; J: TRBJ2-1
CDR3: CASSPLGGSDTTGELFF; length: 17; V: TRBV18; size: medium-sized; J: TRBJ2-2
CDR3: CASSPPLKGGYGYTF; length: 15; V: TRBV18; size: few; J: TRBJ1-2
CDR3: CARSFWREIGGELFF; length: 15; V: TRBV7-5; size: medium-sized; J: TRBJ2-2
CDR3: CASSFWTGRGYTF; length: 13; V: TRBV5-4; size: NA; J: TRBJ1-2
CDR3: CASSNGGGTDTQYF; length: 14; V: TRBV9; size: few; J: TRBJ2-3
CDR3: CASSLQRDARAQYF; length: 14; V: TRBV7-2; size: NA; J: TRBJ2-5
CDR3: CASSQTGQGRNTQYF; length: 15; V: TRBV9; size: NA; J: TRBJ2-3
CDR3: CASSSSDASGSYEQYF; length: 16; V: TRBV7-9; size: NA; J: TRBJ2-7
CDR3: CAWSLWGGADTEAFF; length: 15; V: TRBV30; size: few; J: TRBJ1-1
CDR3: CASSIQGYNEQFF; length: 13; V: TRBV9; size: NA; J: TRBJ2-1
CDR3: CASSLTPGGSGANVLTF; length: 17; V: TRBV7-3; size: NA; J: TRBJ2-6
CDR3: CASSEIENSNQPQHF; length: 15; V: TRBV2; size: NA; J: TRBJ1-5
CDR3: CASSPQWGTGAEQYF; length: 15; V: TRBV7-2; size: NA; J: TRBJ2-7
CDR3: CASSLGDRVNYGYTF; length: 15; V: TRBV11-2; size: NA; J: TRBJ1-2
CDR3: CASSVQESYEQYF; length: 13; V: TRBV6-6; size: NA; J: TRBJ2-7
CDR3: CATSLVYNEQFF; length: 12; V: TRBV15; size: NA; J: TRBJ2-1
CDR3: CAWRVFGSGLAVYEQYF; length: 17; V: TRBV30; size: NA; J: TRBJ2-7